This T cell receptor beta chain was observed in a study of blood T cell repertoires in COVID-19. Assay used: immunoSEQ multiplex PCR; TCRdb lists only in-frame clones, some missing. The data hold about 78,000 clones, with around 91% observed a single time. V was trimmed by 4 bases and J by 9 bases, leaving 9 bases between them. Germline assignment: CDR1 MNHEY and CDR2 SVGAGI. The CDR3 consists of 11 residues. The sequence was collected from a woman of 80 years or more with active or convalescent COVID-19. This chain connects TRBV6-5 to TRBJ1-1, with TRBD1 as a possible D gene (5 bases). What was sequenced was peripheral blood. The CDR3 is CASSFDRKAFF. CDR3 DNA sequence: TGTGCCAGCAGTTTCGACAGAAAAGCTTTCTTT.